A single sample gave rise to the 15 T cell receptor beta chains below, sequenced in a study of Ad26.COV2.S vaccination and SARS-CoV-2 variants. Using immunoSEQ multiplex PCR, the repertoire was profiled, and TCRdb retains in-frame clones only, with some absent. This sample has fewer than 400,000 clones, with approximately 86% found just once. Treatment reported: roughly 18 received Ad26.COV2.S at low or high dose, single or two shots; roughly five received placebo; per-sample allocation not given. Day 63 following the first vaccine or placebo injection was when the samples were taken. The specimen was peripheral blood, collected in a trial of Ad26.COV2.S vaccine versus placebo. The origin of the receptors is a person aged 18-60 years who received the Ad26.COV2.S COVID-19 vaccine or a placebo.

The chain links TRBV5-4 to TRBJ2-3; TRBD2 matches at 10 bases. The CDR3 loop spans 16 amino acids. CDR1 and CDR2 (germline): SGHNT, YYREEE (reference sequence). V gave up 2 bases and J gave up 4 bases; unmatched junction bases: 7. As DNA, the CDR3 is TGTGCCAGCAGCTTTCCAGCGGGGGGGCCTGCAGATACGCAGTATTTT. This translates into CASSFPAGGPADTQYF.

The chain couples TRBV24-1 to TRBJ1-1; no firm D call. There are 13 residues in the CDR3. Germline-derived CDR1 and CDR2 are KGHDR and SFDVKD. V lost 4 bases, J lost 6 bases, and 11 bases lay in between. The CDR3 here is CATSDPSGAEAFF. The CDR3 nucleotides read TGTGCCACCAGTGACCCCTCGGGCGCTGAAGCTTTCTTT.

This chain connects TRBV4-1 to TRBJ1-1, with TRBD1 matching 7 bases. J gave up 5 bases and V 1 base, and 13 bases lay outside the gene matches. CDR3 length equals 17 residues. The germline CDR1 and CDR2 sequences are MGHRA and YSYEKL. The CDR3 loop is CASSQALGQRFGTEAFF. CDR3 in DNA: TGCGCCAGCAGCCAAGCCCTGGGACAGAGGTTTGGAACTGAAGCTTTCTTT.

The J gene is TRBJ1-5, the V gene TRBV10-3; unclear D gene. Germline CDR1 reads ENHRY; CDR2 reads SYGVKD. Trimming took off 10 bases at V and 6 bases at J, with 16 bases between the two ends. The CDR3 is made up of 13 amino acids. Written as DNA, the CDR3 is TGTGCCACCCTCCGCGCTACCGGTCAGCCCCAGCATTTT. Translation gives CATLRATGQPQHF.

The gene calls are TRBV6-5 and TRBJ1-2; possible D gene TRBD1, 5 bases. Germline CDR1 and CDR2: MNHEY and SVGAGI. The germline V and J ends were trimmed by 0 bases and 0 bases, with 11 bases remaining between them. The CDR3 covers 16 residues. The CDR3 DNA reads TGTGCCAGCAGTTACTCGGGGGTGAATTCTAACTATGGCTACACCTTC. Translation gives CASSYSGVNSNYGYTF.

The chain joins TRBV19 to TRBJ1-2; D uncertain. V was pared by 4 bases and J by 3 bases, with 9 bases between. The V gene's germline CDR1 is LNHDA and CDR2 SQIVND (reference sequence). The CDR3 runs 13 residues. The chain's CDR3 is CASSREGYYGYTF. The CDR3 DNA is TGTGCCAGTAGTAGGGAAGGCTACTATGGCTACACCTTC.

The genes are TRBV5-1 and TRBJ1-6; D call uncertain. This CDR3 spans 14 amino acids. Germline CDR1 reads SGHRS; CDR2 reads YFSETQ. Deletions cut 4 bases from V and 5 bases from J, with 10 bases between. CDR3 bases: TGCGCCAGCAGCCAGGACCCGAATAATTCACCCCTCCACTTT. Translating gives CASSQDPNNSPLHF.

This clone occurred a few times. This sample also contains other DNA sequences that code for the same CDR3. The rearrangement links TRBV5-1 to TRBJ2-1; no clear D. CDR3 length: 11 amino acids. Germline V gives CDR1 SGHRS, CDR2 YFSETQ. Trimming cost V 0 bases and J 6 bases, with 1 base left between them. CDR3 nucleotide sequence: TGCGCCAGCAGCTTGGGCAATGAGCAGTTCTTC. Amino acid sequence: CASSLGNEQFF.

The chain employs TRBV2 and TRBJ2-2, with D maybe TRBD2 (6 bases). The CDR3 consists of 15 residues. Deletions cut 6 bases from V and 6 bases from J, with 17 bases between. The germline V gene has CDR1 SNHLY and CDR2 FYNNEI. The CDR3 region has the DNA TGTGCCAGCAGCCCGATGCGGGGAGGCGCCGGGGAGCTGTTTTTT. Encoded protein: CASSPMRGGAGELFF.

CDR3 sequence: CASRKGQGYSPLHF. CDR3 sequence (DNA): TGTGCCAGCAGGAAAGGACAGGGTTATTCACCCCTCCACTTT. The V and J genes are TRBV6-5 and TRBJ1-6; 8 bases fit TRBD1. This CDR3 contains 14 residues. V was pared by 6 bases and J by 8 bases, with 6 bases of the junction left unmatched. Germline CDR1 reads MNHEY; CDR2 reads SVGAGI.

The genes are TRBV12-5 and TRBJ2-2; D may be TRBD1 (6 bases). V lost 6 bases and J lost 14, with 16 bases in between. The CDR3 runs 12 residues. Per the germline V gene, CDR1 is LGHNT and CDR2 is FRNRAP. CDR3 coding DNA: TGTGCTAGTGGACAGGGACCCGTGGGCCTGTTTTTT. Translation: CASGQGPVGLFF.

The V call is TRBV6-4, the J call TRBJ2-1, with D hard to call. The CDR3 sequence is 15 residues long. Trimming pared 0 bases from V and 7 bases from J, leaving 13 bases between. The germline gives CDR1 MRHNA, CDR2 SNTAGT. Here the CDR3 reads CASSDSSIGRNEQFF. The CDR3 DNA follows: TGTGCCAGCAGTGACTCGAGTATAGGGCGTAATGAGCAGTTCTTC.

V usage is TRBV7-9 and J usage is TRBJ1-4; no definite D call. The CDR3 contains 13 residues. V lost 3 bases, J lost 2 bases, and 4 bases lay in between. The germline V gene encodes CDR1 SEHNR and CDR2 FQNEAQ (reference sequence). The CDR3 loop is CASSFGTNEKLFF. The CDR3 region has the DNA TGTGCCAGCAGCTTTGGGACTAATGAAAAACTGTTTTTT. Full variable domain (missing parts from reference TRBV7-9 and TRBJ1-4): DTGVSQNPRHKITKRGQNVTFRCDPISEHNRLYWYRQTLGQGPEFLTYFQNEAQLEKSRLLSDRFSAERPKGSFSTLEIQRTEQGDSAMYLCASSFGTNEKLFFGSGTQLSVL.

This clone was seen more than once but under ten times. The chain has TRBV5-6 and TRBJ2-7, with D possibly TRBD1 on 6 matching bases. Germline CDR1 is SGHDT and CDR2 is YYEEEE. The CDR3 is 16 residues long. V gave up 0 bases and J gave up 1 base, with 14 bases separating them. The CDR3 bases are TGTGCCAGCAGCTTGGCTTCTCTGGACAGTTCCTACGAGCAGTACTTC. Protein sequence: CASSLASLDSSYEQYF.

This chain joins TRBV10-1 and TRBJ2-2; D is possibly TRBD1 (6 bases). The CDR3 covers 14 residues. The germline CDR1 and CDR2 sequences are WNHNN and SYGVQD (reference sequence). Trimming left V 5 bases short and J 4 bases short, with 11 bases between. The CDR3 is CASSFTGITGELFF. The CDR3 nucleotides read TGCGCCAGCAGTTTTACAGGGATCACCGGGGAGCTGTTTTTT.